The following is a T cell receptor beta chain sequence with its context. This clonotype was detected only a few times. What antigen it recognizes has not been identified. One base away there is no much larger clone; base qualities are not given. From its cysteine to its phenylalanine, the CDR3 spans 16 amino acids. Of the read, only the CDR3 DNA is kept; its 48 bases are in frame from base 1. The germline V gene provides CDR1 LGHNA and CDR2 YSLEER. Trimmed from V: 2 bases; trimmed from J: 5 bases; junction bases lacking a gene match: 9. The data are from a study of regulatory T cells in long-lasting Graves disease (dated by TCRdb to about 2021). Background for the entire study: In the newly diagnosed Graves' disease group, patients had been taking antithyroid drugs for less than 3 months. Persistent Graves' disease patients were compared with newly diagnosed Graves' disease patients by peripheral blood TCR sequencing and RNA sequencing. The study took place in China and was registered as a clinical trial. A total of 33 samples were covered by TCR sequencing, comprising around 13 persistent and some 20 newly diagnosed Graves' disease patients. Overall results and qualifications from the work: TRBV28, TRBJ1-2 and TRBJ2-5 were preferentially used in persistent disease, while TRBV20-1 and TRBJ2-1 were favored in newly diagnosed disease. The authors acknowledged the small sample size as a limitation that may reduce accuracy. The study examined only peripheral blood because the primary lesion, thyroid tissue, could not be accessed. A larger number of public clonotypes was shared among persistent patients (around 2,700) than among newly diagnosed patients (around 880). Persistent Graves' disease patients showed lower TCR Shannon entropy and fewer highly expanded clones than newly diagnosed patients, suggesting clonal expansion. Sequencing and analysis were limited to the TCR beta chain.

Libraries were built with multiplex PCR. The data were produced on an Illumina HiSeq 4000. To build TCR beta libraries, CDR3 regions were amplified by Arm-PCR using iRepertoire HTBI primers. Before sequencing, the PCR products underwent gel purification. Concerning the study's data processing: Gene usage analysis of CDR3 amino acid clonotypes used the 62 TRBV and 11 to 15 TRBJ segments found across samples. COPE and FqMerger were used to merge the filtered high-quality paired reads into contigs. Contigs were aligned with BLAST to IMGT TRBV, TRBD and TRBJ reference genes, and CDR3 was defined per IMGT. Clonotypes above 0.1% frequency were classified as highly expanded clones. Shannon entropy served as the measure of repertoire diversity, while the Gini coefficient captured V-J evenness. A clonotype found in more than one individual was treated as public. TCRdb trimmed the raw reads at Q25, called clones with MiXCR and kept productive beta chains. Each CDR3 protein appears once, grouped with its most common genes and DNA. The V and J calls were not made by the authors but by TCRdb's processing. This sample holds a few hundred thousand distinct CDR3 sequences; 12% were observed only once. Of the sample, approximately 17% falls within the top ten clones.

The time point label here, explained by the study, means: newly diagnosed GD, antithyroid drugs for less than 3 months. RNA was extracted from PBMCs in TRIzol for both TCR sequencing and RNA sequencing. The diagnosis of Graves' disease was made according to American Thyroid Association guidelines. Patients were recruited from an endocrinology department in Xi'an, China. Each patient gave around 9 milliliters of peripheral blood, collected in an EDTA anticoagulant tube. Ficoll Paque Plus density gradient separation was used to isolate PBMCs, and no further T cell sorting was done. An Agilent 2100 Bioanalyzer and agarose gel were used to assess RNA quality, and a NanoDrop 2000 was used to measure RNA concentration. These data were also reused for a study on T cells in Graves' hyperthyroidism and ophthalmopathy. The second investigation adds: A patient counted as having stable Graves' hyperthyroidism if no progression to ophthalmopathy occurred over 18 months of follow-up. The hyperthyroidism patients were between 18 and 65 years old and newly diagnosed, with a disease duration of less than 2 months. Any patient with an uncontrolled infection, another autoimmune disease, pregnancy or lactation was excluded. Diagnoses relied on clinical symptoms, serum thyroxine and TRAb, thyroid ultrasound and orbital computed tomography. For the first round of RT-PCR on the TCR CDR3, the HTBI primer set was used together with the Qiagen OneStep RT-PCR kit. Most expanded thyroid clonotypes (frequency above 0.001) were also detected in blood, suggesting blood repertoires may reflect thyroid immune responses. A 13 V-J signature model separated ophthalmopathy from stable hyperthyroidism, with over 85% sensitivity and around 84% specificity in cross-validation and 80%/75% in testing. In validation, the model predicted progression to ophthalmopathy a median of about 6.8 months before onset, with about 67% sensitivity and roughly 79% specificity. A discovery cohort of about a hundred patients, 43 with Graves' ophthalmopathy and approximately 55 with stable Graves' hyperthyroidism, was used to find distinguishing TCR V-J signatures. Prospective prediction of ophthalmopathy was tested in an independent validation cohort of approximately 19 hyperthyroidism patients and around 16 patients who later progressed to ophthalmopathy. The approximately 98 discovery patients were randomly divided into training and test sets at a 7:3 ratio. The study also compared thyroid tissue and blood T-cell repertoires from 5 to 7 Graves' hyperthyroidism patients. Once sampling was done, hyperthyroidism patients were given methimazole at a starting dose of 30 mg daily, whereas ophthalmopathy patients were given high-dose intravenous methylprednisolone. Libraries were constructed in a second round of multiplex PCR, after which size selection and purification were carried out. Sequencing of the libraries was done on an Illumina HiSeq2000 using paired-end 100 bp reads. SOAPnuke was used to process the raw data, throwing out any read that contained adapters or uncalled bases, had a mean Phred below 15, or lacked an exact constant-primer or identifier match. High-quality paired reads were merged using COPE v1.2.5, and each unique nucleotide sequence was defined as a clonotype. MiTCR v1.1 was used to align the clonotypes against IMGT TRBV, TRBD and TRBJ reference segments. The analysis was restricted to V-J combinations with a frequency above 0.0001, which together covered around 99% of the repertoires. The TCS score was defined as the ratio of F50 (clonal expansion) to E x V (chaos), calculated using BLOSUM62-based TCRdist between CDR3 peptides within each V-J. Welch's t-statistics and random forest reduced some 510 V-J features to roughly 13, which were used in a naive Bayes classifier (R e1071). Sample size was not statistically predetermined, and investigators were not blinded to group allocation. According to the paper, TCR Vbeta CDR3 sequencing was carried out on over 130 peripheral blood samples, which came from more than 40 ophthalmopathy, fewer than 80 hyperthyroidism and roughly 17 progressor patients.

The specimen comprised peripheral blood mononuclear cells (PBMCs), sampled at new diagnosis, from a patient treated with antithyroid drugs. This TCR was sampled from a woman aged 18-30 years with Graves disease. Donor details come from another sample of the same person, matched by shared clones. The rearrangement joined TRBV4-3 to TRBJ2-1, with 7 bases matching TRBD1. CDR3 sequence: CASSQLTGDLNNEQFF. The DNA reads TGCGCCAGCAGCCAACTAACAGGGGACCTGAACAATGAGCAGTTCTTC.